These 15 T cell receptor beta chains share one sample of origin, sequenced in a study of T cell responses to AZD1222 COVID-19 vaccine. Profiling relied on immunoSEQ multiplex PCR, and the TCRdb table lists in-frame clones only, not all of them. The table records approximately 180,000 clones, 70% to 90% of them present only once. Sequenced material: peripheral blood, taken on day 0 of AZD1222 vaccination. The receptors shown here come from an adult in good health.

V is TRBV10-3 and J is TRBJ1-2, with D hard to call. The CDR3 covers 15 residues. The V gene lost 4 bases and the J gene lost 4 bases, with 16 bases spanning the gap. Germline-derived CDR1 and CDR2 are ENHRY and SYGVKD. The CDR3 spells CAISGLPAGSYGYTF. The CDR3, as DNA: TGTGCCATCAGTGGACTTCCCGCAGGATCCTATGGCTACACCTTC.

V gene TRBV6-2 or TRBV6-3 combines with J gene TRBJ2-6, with D maybe TRBD1 (5 bases). V was trimmed by 5 bases and J by 0 bases, leaving 5 bases between them. This CDR3 is built from 14 residues. Germline V gene data show CDR1 as MNHEY and CDR2 as SVGEGT. The CDR3 DNA is TGTGCCAGCAGTAGGGGCTCTGGGGCCAACGTCCTGACTTTC. Its protein is CASSRGSGANVLTF.

J is TRBJ2-7 and V is TRBV30; possibly TRBD2 for D (6 bases). The CDR3 is made up of 12 amino acids. The germline V gene encodes CDR1 GTSNPN and CDR2 SVGIG (reference sequence). V lost 8 bases and J 4 bases, leaving 15 bases between the germline ends. This CDR3 is CAAGLTLYEQYF. The CDR3 nucleotides are TGTGCCGCGGGACTGACTCTTTACGAGCAGTACTTC. Supplemented by reference TRBV30 and TRBJ2-7, the full variable domain reads SQTIHQWPATLVQPVGSPLSLECTVEGTSNPNLYWYRQAAGRGLQLLFYSVGIGQISSEVPQNLSASRPQDRQFILSSKKLLLSDSGFYLCAAGLTLYEQYFGPGTRLTVT.

For this clone: The junction and the germline gene differ at one end; a read error may be behind it. V usage is TRBV6-1 and J usage is TRBJ1-1; 9 bases align to TRBD1. Looked up from germline, CDR1 is MNHNS and CDR2 is SASEGT. This CDR3 has 10 residues. This CDR3 is CASSETGGQF. The DNA of the CDR3 is TGTGCCAGCAGTGAAACAGGGGGCCAATTT.

The chain employs TRBV4-1 and TRBJ1-1, with D unresolved. Trimming left V 4 bases short and J 4 bases short, with 13 bases between. This CDR3 has 14 amino acids. Germline CDR1 and CDR2: MGHRA and YSYEKL. CDR3 coding DNA: TGCGCCAGCAGCCGCGGACGGGGTACCACTGAAGCTTTCTTT. Translation: CASSRGRGTTEAFF.

This chain links TRBV27 with TRBJ2-2; 7 bases are a match to TRBD1. V lost 2 bases, J lost 5 bases, and 11 bases stayed unmatched. The CDR3 has 17 residues. CDR1 is MNHEY and CDR2 is SMNVEV in the germline V gene (reference sequence). CDR3 amino acids: CASSLVLAYRGTGELFF. The CDR3 nucleotides are TGTGCCAGCAGTTTAGTATTAGCCTACAGGGGAACCGGGGAGCTGTTTTTT.

The chain links TRBV5-1 to TRBJ2-7, with D perhaps matching TRBD1 (6 bases). The V end was cut by 3 bases, the J end by 2 bases, with 9 bases between. Germline CDR1 reads SGHRS; CDR2 reads YFSETQ. The CDR3 covers 13 residues. The CDR3 DNA reads TGCGCCAGCAGCTCCGGACAGCCCTACGAGCAGTACTTC. It codes for CASSSGQPYEQYF.

The rearrangement links TRBV14 to TRBJ1-2, with 7 nucleotides matching TRBD1. V dropped 8 bases and J dropped 5; count of bases not matched to a gene: 11. The CDR3 sequence is 14 residues long. Germline V gene lookup returns CDR1 SGHDN and CDR2 FVKESK. The CDR3 is CASGPGGTAYGYTF. The CDR3, as DNA: TGTGCCAGCGGCCCTGGCGGGACAGCGTATGGCTACACCTTC.

This clone was counted once. The rearrangement joins TRBV2 to TRBJ2-7; 7 bases are a match to TRBD1. V shed 2 bases and J 3 bases; nucleotides not matched to a gene: 10. CDR1 and CDR2 from the germline V gene are SNHLY and FYNNEI. The CDR3 loop spans 16 amino acids. The CDR3 DNA sequence: TGTGCCAGCAGTGAATTTCGGTGGACAGGAGGCTACGAGCAGTACTTC. This encodes CASSEFRWTGGYEQYF.

This chain links TRBV30 with TRBJ2-6; D ambiguous. The V and J ends lost 2 bases and 0 bases respectively, with 2 bases between them. The CDR3 covers 13 residues. CDR1 and CDR2 (germline): GTSNPN, SVGIG (reference sequence). The CDR3 reads CAWSYSGANVLTF. DNA for the CDR3: TGTGCCTGGAGTTACTCTGGGGCCAACGTCCTGACTTTC.

The V gene is TRBV3-1 (or the pseudogene TRBV3-2), the J gene TRBJ1-2, with TRBD1 matching over 8 bases. The CDR3 has 17 residues. Germline CDR1 LGHDT, CDR2 YNNKEL (reference sequence). V lost 4 bases, J lost 4 bases, and 14 bases stayed unmatched. The CDR3 spells CASSRLAGDRGSYGYTF. The CDR3 DNA sequence: TGTGCCAGCAGCCGCCTAGCAGGAGACAGGGGTTCCTATGGCTACACCTTC.

The rearrangement joins TRBV19 to TRBJ1-4; a weak D match, TRBD1 (6 bases). This CDR3 contains 16 residues. The V and J ends lost 3 bases and 7 bases respectively, with 18 bases between them. CDR1 and CDR2 (germline): LNHDA, SQIVND (reference sequence). Here the CDR3 DNA reads TGTGCCAGTAGTATCCTGGCAGGGGAGTTGGGTGAAAAACTGTTTTTT. Protein sequence: CASSILAGELGEKLFF.

The rearrangement joins TRBV4-2 to TRBJ1-1; TRBD1 matches 7 bases. The junction had 4 bases not matched to a gene; V was cut back by 1 base and J by 8 bases. The CDR3 consists of 13 residues. CDR1 and CDR2 from the germline V gene are LGHNA and YNFKEQ. The CDR3 DNA sequence: TGTGCCAGCAGCCAAGCGTCACAGGGGGAAGCTTTCTTT. Translated: CASSQASQGEAFF.

The chain is built from TRBV5-3 and TRBJ1-4; D not resolved. TRBV5-3 is sorted into the ORF group, with uncertain function. V dropped 4 bases and J dropped 5 bases, with 9 bases sitting between them. The CDR3 contains 13 residues. The CDR3 nucleotides read TGTGCCAGAAGCCCCGGAGGGAATGAAAAACTGTTTTTT. Translating gives CARSPGGNEKLFF.

V is TRBV11-2 and J is TRBJ2-7; D is uncertain. The CDR3 sequence is 12 residues long. Trimming took 6 bases from V and 4 from J, leaving 10 bases between them. CDR1 and CDR2 from the germline V gene are SGHAT and FQNNGV. The CDR3 protein is CASSKDGYEQYF. The DNA of the CDR3 is TGTGCCAGCAGTAAAGACGGGTACGAGCAGTACTTC.